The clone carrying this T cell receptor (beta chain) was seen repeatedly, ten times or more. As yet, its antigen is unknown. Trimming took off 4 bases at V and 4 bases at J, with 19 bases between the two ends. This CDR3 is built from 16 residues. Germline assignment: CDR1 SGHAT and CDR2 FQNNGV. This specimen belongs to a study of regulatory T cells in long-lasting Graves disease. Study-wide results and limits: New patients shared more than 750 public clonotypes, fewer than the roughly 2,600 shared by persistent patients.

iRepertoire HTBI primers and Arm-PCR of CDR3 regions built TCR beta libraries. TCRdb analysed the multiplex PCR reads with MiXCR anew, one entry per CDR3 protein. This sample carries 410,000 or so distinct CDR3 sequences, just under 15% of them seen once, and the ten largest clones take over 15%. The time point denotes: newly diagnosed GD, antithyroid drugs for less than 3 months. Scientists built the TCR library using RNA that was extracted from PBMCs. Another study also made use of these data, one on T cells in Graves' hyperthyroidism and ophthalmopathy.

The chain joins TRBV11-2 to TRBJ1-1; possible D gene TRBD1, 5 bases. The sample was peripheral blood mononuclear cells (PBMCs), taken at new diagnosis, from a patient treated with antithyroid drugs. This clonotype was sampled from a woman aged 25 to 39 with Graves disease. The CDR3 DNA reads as TGTGCCAGCAGCTGGGACTCGAGGTTCAGGAGCACTGAAGCTTTCTTT. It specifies CASSWDSRFRSTEAFF.